This T cell receptor (beta chain) was observed in a study of blood T cell repertoires in COVID-19. Study background: In each case, the material was cDNA or gDNA derived from T cells, B-cell-depleted T cells, or PBMCs.

Here immunoSEQ multiplex PCR was the method, and the copy in TCRdb shows in-frame clones only, minus some. The repertoire includes about 480,000 clones, roughly nine tenths of them detected once, and 0.75% to 0.9% sits in the top ten. Germline CDR1 reads SNHLY; CDR2 reads FYNNEI. V was clipped by 6 bases and J by 10 bases, with 19 bases between them. This CDR3 comprises 15 residues. Specimen: peripheral blood. The receptor comes from a man in his late teens or twenties with COVID-19, enrolled during active disease. The chain joins TRBV2 to TRBJ1-6; D is possibly TRBD1 (5 bases). CDR3 sequence reads: CASRPDSFGLSPLHF. The CDR3 nucleotides read TGTGCCAGCAGGCCCGACAGTTTCGGGTTATCACCCCTCCACTTT.